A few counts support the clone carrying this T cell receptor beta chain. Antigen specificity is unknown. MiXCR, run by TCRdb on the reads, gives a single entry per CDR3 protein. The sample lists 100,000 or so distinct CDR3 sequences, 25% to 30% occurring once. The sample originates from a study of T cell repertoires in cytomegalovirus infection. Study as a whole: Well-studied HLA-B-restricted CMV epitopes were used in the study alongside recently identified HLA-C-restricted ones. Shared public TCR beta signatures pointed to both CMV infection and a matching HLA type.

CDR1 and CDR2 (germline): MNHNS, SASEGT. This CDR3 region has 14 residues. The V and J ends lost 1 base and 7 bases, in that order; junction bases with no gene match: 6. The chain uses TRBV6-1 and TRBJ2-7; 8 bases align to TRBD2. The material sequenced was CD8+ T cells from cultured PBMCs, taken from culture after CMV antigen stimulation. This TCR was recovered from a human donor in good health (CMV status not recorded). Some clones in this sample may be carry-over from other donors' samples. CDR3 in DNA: TGTGCCAGCAGTGAAGGACACTTAGCGGGGGAGCAGTACTTC. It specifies CASSEGHLAGEQYF.